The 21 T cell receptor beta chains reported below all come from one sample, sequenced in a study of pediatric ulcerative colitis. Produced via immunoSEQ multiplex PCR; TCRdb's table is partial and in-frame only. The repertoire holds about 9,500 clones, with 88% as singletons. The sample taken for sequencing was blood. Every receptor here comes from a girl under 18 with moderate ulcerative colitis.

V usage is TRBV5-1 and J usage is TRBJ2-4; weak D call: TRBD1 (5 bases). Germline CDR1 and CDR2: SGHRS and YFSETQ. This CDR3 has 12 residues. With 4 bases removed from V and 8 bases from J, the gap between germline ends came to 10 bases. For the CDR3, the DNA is TGCGCCAGCAGCCTAATAGGGGACATTCAGTACTTC. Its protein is CASSLIGDIQYF.

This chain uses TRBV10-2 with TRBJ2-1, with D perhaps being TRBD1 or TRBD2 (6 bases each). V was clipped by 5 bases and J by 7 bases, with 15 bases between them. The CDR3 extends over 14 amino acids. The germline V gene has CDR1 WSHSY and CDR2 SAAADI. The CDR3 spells CASSWGAPGNEQFF. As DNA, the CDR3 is TGCGCCAGCAGTTGGGGGGCGCCGGGGAATGAGCAGTTCTTC.

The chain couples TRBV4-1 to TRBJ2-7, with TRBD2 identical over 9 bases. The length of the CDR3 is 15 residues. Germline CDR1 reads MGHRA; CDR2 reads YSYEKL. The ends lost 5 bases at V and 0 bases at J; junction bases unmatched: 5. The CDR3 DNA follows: TGCGCCAGCAGCGGAGGGACTAGCAGCTCCTACGAGCAGTACTTC. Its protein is CASSGGTSSSYEQYF.

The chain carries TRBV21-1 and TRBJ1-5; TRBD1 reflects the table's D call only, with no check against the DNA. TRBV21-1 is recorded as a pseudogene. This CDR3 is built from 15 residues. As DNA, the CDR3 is TGTGCCAGCAGCACTTGGCTGGGGGCGCGACAGCCCCAGCATTTT. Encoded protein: CASSTWLGARQPQHF.

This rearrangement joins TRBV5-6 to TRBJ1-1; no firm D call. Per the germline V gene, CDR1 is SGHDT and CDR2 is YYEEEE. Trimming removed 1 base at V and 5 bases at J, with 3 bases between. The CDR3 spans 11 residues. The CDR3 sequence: CASSLRTEAFF. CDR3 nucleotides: TGTGCCAGCAGCTTGAGGACTGAAGCTTTCTTT. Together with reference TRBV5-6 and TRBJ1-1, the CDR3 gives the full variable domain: DAGVTQSPTHLIKTRGQQVTLRCSPKSGHDTVSWYQQALGQGPQFIFQYYEEEERQRGNFPDRFSGHQFPNYSSELNVNALLLGDSALYLCASSLRTEAFFGQGTRLTVV.

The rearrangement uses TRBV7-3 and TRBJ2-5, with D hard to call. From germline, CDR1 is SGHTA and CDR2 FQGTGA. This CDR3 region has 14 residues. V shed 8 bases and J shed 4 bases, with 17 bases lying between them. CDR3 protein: CASDSAASRETQYF. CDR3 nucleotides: TGTGCCAGCGATTCTGCGGCAAGCCGAGAGACCCAGTACTTC.

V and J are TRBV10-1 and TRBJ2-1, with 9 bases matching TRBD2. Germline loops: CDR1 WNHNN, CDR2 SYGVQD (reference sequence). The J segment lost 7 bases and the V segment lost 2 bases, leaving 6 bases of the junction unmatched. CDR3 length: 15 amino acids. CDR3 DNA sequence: TGCGCCAGCAGTGAGGGGGGACTAGCTGATAATGAGCAGTTCTTC. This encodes CASSEGGLADNEQFF.

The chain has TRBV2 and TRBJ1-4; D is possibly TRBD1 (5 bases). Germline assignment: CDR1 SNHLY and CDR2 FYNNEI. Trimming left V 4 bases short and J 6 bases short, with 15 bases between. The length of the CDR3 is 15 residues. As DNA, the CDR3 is TGTGCCAGCAGTGGGCGAACGGGACTGGATGAAAAACTGTTTTTT. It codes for CASSGRTGLDEKLFF.

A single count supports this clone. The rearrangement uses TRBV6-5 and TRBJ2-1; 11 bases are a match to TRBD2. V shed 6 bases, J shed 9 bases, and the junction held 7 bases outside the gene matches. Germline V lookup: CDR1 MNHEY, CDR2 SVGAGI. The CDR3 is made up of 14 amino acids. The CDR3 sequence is CASRDSGGAGEQFF. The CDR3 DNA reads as TGTGCCAGCAGAGATAGCGGGGGGGCGGGTGAGCAGTTCTTC.

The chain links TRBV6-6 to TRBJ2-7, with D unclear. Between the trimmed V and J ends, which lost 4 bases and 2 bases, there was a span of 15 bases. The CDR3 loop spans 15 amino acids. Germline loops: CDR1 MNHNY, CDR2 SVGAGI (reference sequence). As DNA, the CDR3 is TGTGCCAGCAGTTCTCTGGCTTTGGGGACCTACGAGCAGTACTTC. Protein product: CASSSLALGTYEQYF.

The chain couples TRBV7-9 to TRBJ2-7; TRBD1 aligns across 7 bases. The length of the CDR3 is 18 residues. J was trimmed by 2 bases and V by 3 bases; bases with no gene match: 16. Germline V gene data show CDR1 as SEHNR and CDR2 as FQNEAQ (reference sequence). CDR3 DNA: TGTGCCAGCAGCTTTAGGGGTTCATCCCGGGACAGAGCCTACGAGCAGTACTTC. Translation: CASSFRGSSRDRAYEQYF.

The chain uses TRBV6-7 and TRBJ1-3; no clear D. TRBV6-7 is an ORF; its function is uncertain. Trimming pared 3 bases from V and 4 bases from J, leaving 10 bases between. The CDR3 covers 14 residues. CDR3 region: CASSYEGIGNTIYF. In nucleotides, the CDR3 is TGTGCCAGCAGTTATGAGGGCATCGGAAACACCATATATTTT.

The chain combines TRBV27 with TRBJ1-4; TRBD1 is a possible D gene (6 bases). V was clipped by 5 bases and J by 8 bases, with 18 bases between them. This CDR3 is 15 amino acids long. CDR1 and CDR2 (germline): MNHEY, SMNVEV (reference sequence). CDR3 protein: CASSPTRGSLEKLFF. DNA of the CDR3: TGTGCCAGCAGTCCCACCAGGGGATCCCTCGAAAAACTGTTTTTT.

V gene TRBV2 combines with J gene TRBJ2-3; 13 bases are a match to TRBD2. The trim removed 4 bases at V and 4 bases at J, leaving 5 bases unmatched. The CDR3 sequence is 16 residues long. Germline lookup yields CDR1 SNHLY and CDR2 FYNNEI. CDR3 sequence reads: CASSGTSGRGPDTQYF. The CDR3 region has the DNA TGTGCCAGCAGTGGGACTAGCGGGAGAGGTCCAGATACGCAGTATTTT.

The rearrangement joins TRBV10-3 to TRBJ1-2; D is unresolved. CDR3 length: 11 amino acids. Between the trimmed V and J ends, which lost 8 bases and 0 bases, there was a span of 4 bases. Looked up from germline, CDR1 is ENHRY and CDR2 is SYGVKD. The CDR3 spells CAIQSNYGYTF. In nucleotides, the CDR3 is TGTGCCATCCAATCTAACTATGGCTACACCTTC.

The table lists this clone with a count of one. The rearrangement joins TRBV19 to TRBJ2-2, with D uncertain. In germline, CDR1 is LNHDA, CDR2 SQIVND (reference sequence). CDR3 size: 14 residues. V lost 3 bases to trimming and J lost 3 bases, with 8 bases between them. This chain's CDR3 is CASSITRHTGELFF. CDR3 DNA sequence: TGTGCCAGTAGTATCACCCGACACACCGGGGAGCTGTTTTTT.

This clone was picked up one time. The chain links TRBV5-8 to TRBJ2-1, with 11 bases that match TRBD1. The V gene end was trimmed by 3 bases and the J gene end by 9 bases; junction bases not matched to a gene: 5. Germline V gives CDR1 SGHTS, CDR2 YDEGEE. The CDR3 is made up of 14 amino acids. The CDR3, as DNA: TGTGCCAGCAGCTGGGGACAGGGGGGTCCTGAGCAGTTCTTC. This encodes CASSWGQGGPEQFF.

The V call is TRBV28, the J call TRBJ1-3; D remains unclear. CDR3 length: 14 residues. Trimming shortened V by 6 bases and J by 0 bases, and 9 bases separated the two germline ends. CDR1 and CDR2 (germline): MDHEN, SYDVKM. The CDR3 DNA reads TGTGCCAGCAGCGACGGGAGCTCTGGAAACACCATATATTTT. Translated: CASSDGSSGNTIYF.

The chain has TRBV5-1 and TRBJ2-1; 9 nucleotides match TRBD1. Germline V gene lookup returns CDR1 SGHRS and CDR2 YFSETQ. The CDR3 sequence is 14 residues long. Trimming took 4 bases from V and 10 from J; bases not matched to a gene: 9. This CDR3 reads CASSGRTGAIEQFF. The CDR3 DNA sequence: TGCGCCAGCAGCGGGCGGACAGGGGCCATCGAGCAGTTCTTC.

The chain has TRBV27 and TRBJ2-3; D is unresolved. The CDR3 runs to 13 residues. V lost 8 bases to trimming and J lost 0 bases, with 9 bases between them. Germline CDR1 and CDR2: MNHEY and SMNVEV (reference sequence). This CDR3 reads CASYAPSTDTQYF. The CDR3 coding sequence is TGTGCCAGCTATGCACCTAGCACAGATACGCAGTATTTT.

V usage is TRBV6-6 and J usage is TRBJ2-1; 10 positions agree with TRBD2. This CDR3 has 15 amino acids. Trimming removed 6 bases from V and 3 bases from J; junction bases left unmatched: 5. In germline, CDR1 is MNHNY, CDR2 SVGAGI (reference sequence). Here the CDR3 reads CASSSGTSVYNEQFF. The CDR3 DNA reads TGTGCCAGCAGCTCCGGGACTAGCGTCTACAATGAGCAGTTCTTC.